This is a list of T cell receptor beta chains from one sample in a study of T-cell memory formation after mild COVID-19. TCRdb passed the 5' RACE reads through MiXCR, listing each CDR3 protein once. The sample lists fewer than 250,000 distinct CDR3 sequences, around 17% occurring once. Sequencing was carried out using PBMCs or a T cell subset sorted from them (not recorded which). The receptors derive from an adult woman who had mild COVID-19 (a few samples of this study predate the infection). Cell type and time point are not known. The CDR3 runs from the conserved cysteine through the conserved F or W. Fields, in order: D gene, CDR3 length, J gene, V gene, clone size, CDR3 DNA, CDR3 protein. The D gene is left open where the match is weak. The size of a clone is reported for some rows only, either as once, few or many, or as a class for expanded clones.

D: NA; length: 14; J: TRBJ2-3; V: TRBV3-1; size: NA; DNA: TGTGCCAGCAGCCAAGTTCCCGACACAGATACGCAGTATTTT; CDR3: CASSQVPDTDTQYF
D: NA; length: 15; J: TRBJ2-1; V: TRBV27; size: once; DNA: TGTGCCAGCAGCCCCGGGCCTAGCGTTCACAATGAGCAGTTCTTC; CDR3: CASSPGPSVHNEQFF
D: TRBD1; length: 13; J: TRBJ2-7; V: TRBV4-2; size: NA; DNA: TGTGCCAGCAGCCAAGGGGACAGTTACGAGCAGTACTTC; CDR3: CASSQGDSYEQYF
D: NA; length: 14; J: TRBJ2-1; V: TRBV7-6; size: NA; DNA: TGTGCCAGCAGCTTCCGGACCCTACGGGATGAGCAGTTCTTC; CDR3: CASSFRTLRDEQFF
D: TRBD1; length: 18; J: TRBJ1-5; V: TRBV27; size: NA; DNA: TGTGCCAGCAGCCCCCACCGGGGACAGGGGAATAGCAATCAGCCCCAGCATTTT; CDR3: CASSPHRGQGNSNQPQHF
D: TRBD2; length: 15; J: TRBJ2-3; V: TRBV24-1; size: few; DNA: TGTGCCACCAGTGACGTTAGCGGGAGGGGAGATACGCAGTATTTT; CDR3: CATSDVSGRGDTQYF
D: NA; length: 13; J: TRBJ1-3; V: TRBV20-1; size: few; DNA: TGCAGTGCTAGGACGGGGCTGGGAAACACCATATATTTT; CDR3: CSARTGLGNTIYF
D: NA; length: 15; J: TRBJ1-1; V: TRBV7-9; size: NA; DNA: TGTGCCAGCAGCTTAGACGGCATCGCTACCACTGAAGCTTTCTTT; CDR3: CASSLDGIATTEAFF
D: NA; length: 13; J: TRBJ2-3; V: TRBV9; size: NA; DNA: TGTGCCAGCAGCGTTAGCGACACGAATACGCAGTATTTT; CDR3: CASSVSDTNTQYF
D: NA; length: 13; J: TRBJ1-1; V: TRBV20-1; size: NA; DNA: TGCAGTGCTAGTAGGACTCCTTTGACTGAAGCTTTCTTT; CDR3: CSASRTPLTEAFF
D: NA; length: 21; J: TRBJ2-1; V: TRBV18; size: NA; DNA: TGTGCCAGCTCACCACTGACCCGGGACAATCGCCCCCCTAGCTCCTACAATGAGCAGTTCTTC; CDR3: CASSPLTRDNRPPSSYNEQFF
D: NA; length: 14; J: TRBJ2-7; V: TRBV5-4; size: NA; DNA: TGTGCCAGCAGCTCCTTCGGGCTCTCCTACGAGCAGTACTTC; CDR3: CASSSFGLSYEQYF
D: TRBD1; length: 13; J: TRBJ2-1; V: TRBV5-6; size: NA; DNA: TGTGCCAGCAGCCGACCTAGACAGGGACAAGGAGCCTTC; CDR3: CASSRPRQGQGAF
D: NA; length: 15; J: TRBJ1-3; V: TRBV7-9; size: few; DNA: TGTGCCAGCAGCCCGTTGGACCTATCTGGAAACACCATATATTTT; CDR3: CASSPLDLSGNTIYF
D: TRBD1; length: 13; J: TRBJ2-7; V: TRBV11-2; size: few; DNA: TGTGCCAGCAGCTCCCTCGGACAGGGAGGGCAGTACTTC; CDR3: CASSSLGQGGQYF
D: TRBD1; length: 12; J: TRBJ2-7; V: TRBV5-1; size: many; DNA: TGTGCCAGCAGCCGGGACAGCTACGAGCAGTACTTC; CDR3: CASSRDSYEQYF
D: NA; length: 15; J: TRBJ2-2; V: TRBV19; size: few; DNA: TGTGCCAGTAGGACCGGGACTTTGAACACCGGGGAGCTGTTTTTT; CDR3: CASRTGTLNTGELFF
D: TRBD1; length: 14; J: TRBJ2-5; V: TRBV12-3/TRBV12-4; size: few; DNA: TGTGCCAGCCAGCAGGACAGGGACCAAGAGACCCAGTACTTC; CDR3: CASQQDRDQETQYF
D: NA; length: 15; J: TRBJ2-1; V: TRBV3-1; size: few; DNA: TGTGCCAGCAGCCAACTGACGGACAGCTACAATGAGCAGTTCTTC; CDR3: CASSQLTDSYNEQFF
D: NA; length: 14; J: TRBJ1-1; V: TRBV3-1; size: NA; DNA: TGTGCCAGCAGCCAGCCATTACGGGGCACTGAAGCTTTCTTT; CDR3: CASSQPLRGTEAFF
D: TRBD1; length: 16; J: TRBJ2-1; V: TRBV7-3; size: NA; DNA: TGTGCCAGCAGCTACGAGGGGGCTAGCTCCTACAATGAGCAGTTCTTC; CDR3: CASSYEGASSYNEQFF
D: NA; length: 17; J: TRBJ2-2; V: TRBV5-6; size: few; DNA: TGTGCCAGCAGCTTGGTAGCGCCGGGGGTGAACACCGGGGAGCTGTTTTTT; CDR3: CASSLVAPGVNTGELFF
D: TRBD2; length: 16; J: TRBJ2-3; V: TRBV7-3; size: NA; DNA: TGTGCCAGCAGCTTAGGCAATAGCGGGGGCACAGATACGCAGTATTTT; CDR3: CASSLGNSGGTDTQYF
D: NA; length: 12; J: TRBJ2-7; V: TRBV7-9; size: few; DNA: TGTGCCAGCAGCGGCAGGGAATACGAGCAGTACTTC; CDR3: CASSGREYEQYF
D: NA; length: 14; J: TRBJ1-2; V: TRBV19; size: few; DNA: TGTGCCAGTAGTATAGATTGGCAGAACTATGGCTACACCTTC; CDR3: CASSIDWQNYGYTF
D: NA; length: 14; J: TRBJ2-7; V: TRBV6-2/TRBV6-3; size: NA; DNA: TGTGCCAGCTCTGACAGCCTAGGGTCCTACGAGCAGTACTTC; CDR3: CASSDSLGSYEQYF
D: NA; length: 14; J: TRBJ1-1; V: TRBV5-1; size: many; DNA: TGCGCCAGCAGCTTGACTCAGGTGAACACTGAAGCTTTCTTT; CDR3: CASSLTQVNTEAFF
D: NA; length: 13; J: TRBJ2-6; V: TRBV29-1; size: NA; DNA: TGCAGCGCCCGGGGAACTGGGGCCAACGTCCTGACTTTC; CDR3: CSARGTGANVLTF
D: NA; length: 14; J: TRBJ1-2; V: TRBV12-3/TRBV12-4; size: few; DNA: TGTGCCAGCAGTTTTTCGGGAGGGTACGATGGCTACACCTTC; CDR3: CASSFSGGYDGYTF
D: NA; length: 12; J: TRBJ1-6; V: TRBV12-3/TRBV12-4; size: few; DNA: TGTGCCAGCAGCGAGTCGAATTCACCCCTCCACTTT; CDR3: CASSESNSPLHF
D: TRBD2; length: 16; J: TRBJ2-3; V: TRBV20-1; size: NA; DNA: TGCAGTGCTAGAACCTGGACTAGCGGTACACAGGGTACGCAGTATTTT; CDR3: CSARTWTSGTQGTQYF
D: NA; length: 16; J: TRBJ2-4; V: TRBV6-5; size: many; DNA: TGTGCCAGCAGTTACTCGGAAGAACTAGCCAAAAACATTCAGTACTTC; CDR3: CASSYSEELAKNIQYF
D: TRBD1; length: 14; J: TRBJ2-3; V: TRBV5-4; size: few; DNA: TGTGCCAGCAGCTCCGGACAGGACACAGATACGCAGTATTTT; CDR3: CASSSGQDTDTQYF
D: NA; length: 13; J: TRBJ2-5; V: TRBV7-6; size: NA; DNA: TGTGCCAGCAGCTCATCCACAGGGGAGACCCAGTACTTC; CDR3: CASSSSTGETQYF
D: NA; length: 13; J: TRBJ2-7; V: TRBV7-9; size: NA; DNA: TGTGCCAGCAGCTCGACAGGCGGGTCGGAGCAGTACTTC; CDR3: CASSSTGGSEQYF
D: NA; length: 12; J: TRBJ1-4; V: TRBV2; size: NA; DNA: TGTGCCAGCAGTTCAGGGGCTGAAAAACTGTTTTTT; CDR3: CASSSGAEKLFF
D: NA; length: 14; J: TRBJ2-5; V: TRBV4-1; size: NA; DNA: TGCGCCAGCAGCCAAGCAGCGCAATCCGAGACCCAGTACTTC; CDR3: CASSQAAQSETQYF
D: NA; length: 15; J: TRBJ2-1; V: TRBV2; size: few; DNA: TGTGCCAGCAGGGCCGAGGTGAGCTCCTACAATGAGCAGTTCTTC; CDR3: CASRAEVSSYNEQFF
D: NA; length: 16; J: TRBJ2-1; V: TRBV5-1; size: few; DNA: TGCGCCAGCAGCTCCGGGCCTCAACCCCCCCAGAATGAGCAGTTCTTC; CDR3: CASSSGPQPPQNEQFF
D: NA; length: 17; J: TRBJ1-3; V: TRBV4-1; size: NA; DNA: TGCGCCAGCAGCCAAGGGCCCCGTACAGGGACTGGAAACACCATATATTTT; CDR3: CASSQGPRTGTGNTIYF
D: TRBD1; length: 14; J: TRBJ1-1; V: TRBV18; size: many; DNA: TGTGCCAGCTCACCGGACAGGGTCAACACTGAAGCTTTCTTT; CDR3: CASSPDRVNTEAFF
D: NA; length: 17; J: TRBJ2-3; V: TRBV4-2; size: NA; DNA: TGTGCCAGCAGCCAATCCCCCGCGGGGTTGGTAGCAGATACGCAGTATTTT; CDR3: CASSQSPAGLVADTQYF
D: NA; length: 16; J: TRBJ2-1; V: TRBV11-2; size: few; DNA: TGTGCCAGCAGCTCCCTGGCAGGGGCGACCTACAATGAGCAGTTCTTC; CDR3: CASSSLAGATYNEQFF
D: NA; length: 15; J: TRBJ2-1; V: TRBV7-9; size: few; DNA: TGTGCCAGCAGCTTACAGGGGGGAAGGTACAATGAGCAGTTCTTC; CDR3: CASSLQGGRYNEQFF
D: NA; length: 12; J: TRBJ1-6; V: TRBV27; size: few; DNA: TGTGCCAGCAGACAAGGGGACTCACCCCTCCACTTT; CDR3: CASRQGDSPLHF
D: NA; length: 17; J: TRBJ2-7; V: TRBV11-2; size: few; DNA: TGTGCCAGCAGCTCCCTTATCGGGCCGGGTGCTCTGGGAGAGCAGTACTTC; CDR3: CASSSLIGPGALGEQYF
D: TRBD1; length: 14; J: TRBJ2-7; V: TRBV18; size: NA; DNA: TGTGCCAGCGAGCGGGACAGGGGGACCAACGAGCAGTACTTC; CDR3: CASERDRGTNEQYF
D: NA; length: 15; J: TRBJ1-3; V: TRBV24-1; size: NA; DNA: TGTGCCACCAGTGGTCCCGGGACCTCGGGAAACACCATATATTTT; CDR3: CATSGPGTSGNTIYF
D: NA; length: 15; J: TRBJ2-5; V: TRBV24-1; size: NA; DNA: TGTGCCACCAGTGATCGCCAGCGGTTGATAGAGACCCAGTACTTC; CDR3: CATSDRQRLIETQYF
D: TRBD2; length: 15; J: TRBJ2-5; V: TRBV29-1; size: NA; DNA: TGCAGCGTCCGCGAGACTAGCGGGAGGGCGGAGACCCAGTACTTC; CDR3: CSVRETSGRAETQYF
D: NA; length: 13; J: TRBJ1-1; V: TRBV7-9; size: NA; DNA: TGTGCCAGCAGCTTGAGTTCGAGCACTGAAGCTTTCTTT; CDR3: CASSLSSSTEAFF
D: TRBD1; length: 15; J: TRBJ1-4; V: TRBV20-1; size: NA; DNA: TGCAGTGCTAGAGATCGGACAGGGGGCCGTGAAAAACTGTTTTTT; CDR3: CSARDRTGGREKLFF
D: NA; length: 13; J: TRBJ2-7; V: TRBV12-3/TRBV12-4; size: NA; DNA: TGTGCCAGCAGTTTAAGGGGAGGCAACGAGCAGTACTTC; CDR3: CASSLRGGNEQYF
D: TRBD1; length: 13; J: TRBJ1-1; V: TRBV20-1; size: few; DNA: TGCAGTGCTAGAGGACAGGGGGTCACTGAAGCTTTCTTT; CDR3: CSARGQGVTEAFF